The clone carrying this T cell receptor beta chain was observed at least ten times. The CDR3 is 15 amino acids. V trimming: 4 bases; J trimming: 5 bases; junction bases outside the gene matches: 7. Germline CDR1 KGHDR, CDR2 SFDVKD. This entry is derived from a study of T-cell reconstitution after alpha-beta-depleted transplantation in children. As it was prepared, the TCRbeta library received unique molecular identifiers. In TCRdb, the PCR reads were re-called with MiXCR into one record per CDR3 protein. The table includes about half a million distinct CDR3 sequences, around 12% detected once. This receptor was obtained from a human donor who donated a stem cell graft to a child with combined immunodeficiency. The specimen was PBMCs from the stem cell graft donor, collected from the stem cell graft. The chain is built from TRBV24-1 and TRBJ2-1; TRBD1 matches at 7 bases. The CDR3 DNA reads TGTGCCACCAGTGAATCAGACAGGGCGGACAATGAGCAGTTCTTC. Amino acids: CATSESDRADNEQFF.